This T cell receptor beta chain was identified during a study of control samples from healthy donors and cancer patients. This clone has a single count. Measured with immunoSEQ multiplex PCR; TCRdb has only the in-frame clones, and not every one. The table includes about 110,000 clones, approximately 84% detected once. This TCR came from a man aged 18-30 years in good health. Sequenced sample: blood.

As DNA, the CDR3 is TGTGCCAGCACCGGCTCTGGAAACACCATATATTTT. Protein sequence: CASTGSGNTIYF. The chain combines TRBV12-3 or TRBV12-4 with TRBJ1-3; D is undetermined. There are 12 residues in the CDR3. The V end was cut by 7 bases, the J end by 0 bases, with 4 bases between.